This entry is about one T cell receptor (beta chain). Its target is not known. The V gene end was trimmed by 5 bases and the J gene end by 5 bases; junction bases not matched to a gene: 4. Germline V gives CDR1 SGHTA, CDR2 FQGNSA. The CDR3 totals 14 residues. This record belongs to a study of blood T cells in healthy people across ages. Study results and limitations: No conclusive comparison of naive versus antigen-experienced cells was possible with unsorted PBMCs. A strong correlation was seen between TCR beta diversity and naive T cell percentage.

Extracted total RNA amounted to at least 6 micrograms for each sample. A sample-barcoded 5' primer and a J-beta primer mix were used in a second PCR of roughly 6 to 11 cycles. TCRdb redid the calling of the 5' RACE reads with MiXCR, one entry per CDR3 protein. This table holds hundreds of thousands of distinct CDR3 sequences, about 42% found once. The sequencing input was blood. The chain carries TRBV7-2 and TRBJ1-1; 11 nucleotides match TRBD1. The receptor comes from a woman aged 55-69 years in good health. In nucleotides, the CDR3 is TGTGCCAGCAGCAAGCGGGACAGGGGGACTGAAGCTTTCTTT. This sequence encodes CASSKRDRGTEAFF. Full variable domain (outside the CDR3, taken from reference TRBV7-2 and TRBJ1-1): GAGVSQSPSNKVTEKGKDVELRCDPISGHTALYWYRQSLGQGLEFLIYFQGNSAPDKSGLPSDRFSAERTGGSVSTLTIQRTQQEDSAVYLCASSKRDRGTEAFFGQGTRLTVV.